The 2 T cell receptor beta chains below were found in one sample sequenced in a study of CD8+ T cells in alopecia areata. Extracted RNA was reverse transcribed, and the resulting cDNA served as sequencing template. The table came from immunoSEQ multiplex PCR; TCRdb's copy has only in-frame clones and leaves some out. This table holds around 200,000 clones, around 63% found once. This sample comprised CD4+ T cells sorted from blood, obtained at week 0. Every receptor here comes from a human donor with alopecia areata.

The chain is built from TRBV6-5 and TRBJ1-6; D is possibly TRBD1 (5 bases). This CDR3 has 15 amino acids. CDR1 is MNHEY, CDR2 SVGAGI, per germline. V lost 2 bases and J 4 bases, leaving 9 bases between the germline ends. The CDR3 reads CASSYQQGYNSPLHF. As DNA, the CDR3 is TGTGCCAGCAGTTACCAGCAGGGATATAATTCACCCCTCCACTTT.

The chain carries TRBV10-3 and TRBJ1-5; weak D call: TRBD1 (5 bases). Trimming shortened V by 10 bases and J by 2 bases, and 15 bases separated the two germline ends. The CDR3 covers 14 residues. From germline, CDR1 is ENHRY and CDR2 SYGVKD. The CDR3 protein is CATTGARGNQPQHF. Here the CDR3 DNA reads TGTGCCACCACTGGGGCCAGGGGCAATCAGCCCCAGCATTTT.